This TCR beta chain was captured by sequencing in a study of cytomegalovirus exposure and HLA in healthy donors. Study overall: Both the 100 to 150 validation repertoires and the approximately 620 first-cohort repertoires used the same platform, as reported by a later analysis. Findings and limits, study-wide: CMV antigen specificity of a few CMV-associated chains was confirmed in vitro. Associated with cytomegalovirus, according to the listing, were approximately 160 TCR beta chains.

In the case of this clone: Its antigen remains unknown.

Method: immunoSEQ multiplex PCR; TCRdb's copy keeps in-frame clones and lacks some. The table lists under 250,000 clones, around four fifths of them singletons. Sequenced sample: PBMCs. The TCR comes from a woman under 30 in good health and CMV-seronegative.

For the CDR3, the DNA is TGTGCCAGCAGTGAAGCTGACCCCATTGCAACTAATGAAAAACTGTTTTTT. This gives the protein CASSEADPIATNEKLFF. This chain uses TRBV6-1 with TRBJ1-4; D remains ambiguous. Trimming shortened V by 0 bases and J by 0 bases, and 11 bases separated the two germline ends. The CDR3 runs to 17 residues. Germline V CDR1 and CDR2: MNHNS, SASEGT.